Following are 18 T cell receptor beta chains from one sample sequenced in a study of radiotherapy plus CTLA-4 blockade in lung cancer. The table came from immunoSEQ multiplex PCR; TCRdb's copy has only in-frame clones and leaves some out. The repertoire consists of roughly 45,000 clones, with roughly 63% occurring once and the leading ten covering about 18%. The sequenced sample was peripheral blood, obtained from a patient treated with radiotherapy plus ipilimumab. These receptors all stem from a human donor with non-small cell lung cancer who had a partial response to radiotherapy plus ipilimumab.

The rearrangement links TRBV27 to TRBJ2-3, with TRBD2 matching over 11 bases. Germline CDR1 reads MNHEY; CDR2 reads SMNVEV (reference sequence). The CDR3 runs 15 residues. The J segment lost 6 bases and the V segment lost 2 bases, leaving 4 bases of the junction unmatched. The CDR3 loop is CASSLRLAGLDTQYF. For the CDR3, the DNA is TGTGCCAGCAGTTTAAGACTAGCGGGACTTGATACGCAGTATTTT.

This clone appeared a few times. The chain couples TRBV4-1 to TRBJ2-1; 10 bases line up with TRBD2. V shed 0 bases, J shed 0 bases, and the junction held 5 bases outside the gene matches. Germline V lookup: CDR1 MGHRA, CDR2 YSYEKL. CDR3 length: 18 amino acids. CDR3 in DNA: TGCGCCAGCAGCCAAGAGATAGCGGGGGGTATCTCCTACAATGAGCAGTTCTTC. Its translation is CASSQEIAGGISYNEQFF.

The table lists this clone with a count of one. The chain links TRBV7-6 to TRBJ2-5; maybe TRBD1 (5 bases). Trimming removed 8 bases from V and 5 bases from J, with 12 bases in between. The CDR3 extends over 12 amino acids. CDR1 and CDR2 from the germline V gene are SGHVS and FNYEAQ. CDR3 sequence (DNA): TGTGCCAGCGCGCAGGGCCCGGAGACCCAGTACTTC. This codes for CASAQGPETQYF.

V gene TRBV27 combines with J gene TRBJ1-2; a weak D match, TRBD1 (6 bases). Germline V gene lookup returns CDR1 MNHEY and CDR2 SMNVEV (reference sequence). Trimming took off 4 bases at V and 4 bases at J, with 10 bases between the two ends. The CDR3 sequence is 13 residues long. In nucleotides, the CDR3 is TGTGCCAGCAGTTATCAGGGGTCCTATGGCTACACCTTC. Its protein is CASSYQGSYGYTF.

The CDR3 coding sequence is TGTGCCAGCAGCTTTGGGAGCTCTGGGGCCAACGTCCTGACTTTC. Amino acids: CASSFGSSGANVLTF. The chain recombines TRBV7-3 with TRBJ2-6; tentatively, D is TRBD2 (5 bases). V was cut by 3 bases and J by 0 bases, with 6 bases left in between. CDR1 SGHTA and CDR2 FQGTGA come from the germline V gene. The CDR3 consists of 15 residues. Using reference TRBV7-3 and TRBJ2-6 for the parts outside the CDR3, the full variable domain is GAGVSQTPSNKVTEKGKYVELRCDPISGHTALYWYRQSLGQGPEFLIYFQGTGAADDSGLPNDRFFAVRPEGSVSTLKIQRTERGDSAVYLCASSFGSSGANVLTFGAGSRLTVL.

The chain couples TRBV19 to TRBJ1-4; the match to TRBD1 covers 8 bases. The CDR3 covers 15 residues. The junction had 9 bases not matched to a gene; V was cut back by 5 bases and J by 7 bases. From germline, CDR1 is LNHDA and CDR2 SQIVND (reference sequence). The DNA of the CDR3 is TGTGCCAGTAGTCTCCGGACAGGGAGGATTGAAAAACTGTTTTTT. Residues: CASSLRTGRIEKLFF.

The CDR3 nucleotides are TGTGCCCGCCGGGGGGCAAGGAGCACTGAAGCTTTCTTT. Translating gives CARRGARSTEAFF. The V call is TRBV30, the J call TRBJ1-1; D possibly corresponds to TRBD1 (6 bases). The CDR3 loop spans 13 amino acids. V was clipped by 8 bases and J by 4 bases, with 17 bases between them. The germline V gene encodes CDR1 GTSNPN and CDR2 SVGIG (reference sequence).

The rearrangement uses TRBV7-3 and TRBJ2-3, with 8 bases matching TRBD1. Unmatched junction bases numbered 6, after V lost 4 bases and J lost 3 bases. CDR3 length: 15 residues. Germline CDR1 reads SGHTA; CDR2 reads FQGTGA. The CDR3 coding sequence is TGTGCCAGCAGCTCACAGGGGGTCCCTACAGATACGCAGTATTTT. It codes for CASSSQGVPTDTQYF.

J is TRBJ2-5 and V is TRBV19; 7 bases match TRBD2. The J call may be faulty, since TRBJ2-7 better matches the DNA end. The CDR3 loop spans 14 amino acids. CDR1 and CDR2 from the germline V gene are LNHDA and SQIVND (reference sequence). The CDR3 DNA reads as TGTGCCAGTAGTATACAAGCGGGGCCCTACGAGCAGTACTTC. The encoded protein is CASSIQAGPYEQYF.

The V and J genes are TRBV28 and TRBJ1-5, with TRBD1 identical over 8 bases. V lost 4 bases to trimming and J lost 1 base; unmatched junction nucleotides: 6. The CDR3 is 16 residues long. Germline CDR1 reads MDHEN; CDR2 reads SYDVKM. The DNA of the CDR3 is TGTGCCAGCAGTTCCCAGGGGGCCCGGAGCAATCAGCCCCAGCATTTT. It specifies CASSSQGARSNQPQHF.

This clone is termed medium-sized. The DNA of the CDR3 is TGTGCCAGCAGTCCTCTCACCGGGGAGCTGTTTTTT. Translated: CASSPLTGELFF. This chain uses TRBV27 with TRBJ2-2; D gene ambiguous. Germline V gene data show CDR1 as MNHEY and CDR2 as SMNVEV (reference sequence). V was cut by 5 bases and J by 4 bases, with 5 bases left in between. This CDR3 has 12 amino acids.

Only a few counts were recorded for this clone. The rearrangement links TRBV7-9 to TRBJ1-1; 9 nucleotides agree with TRBD1. CDR1 SEHNR and CDR2 FQNEAQ come from the germline V gene (reference sequence). The V and J ends lost 8 bases and 6 bases, in that order; junction bases with no gene match: 7. The CDR3 loop spans 13 amino acids. This CDR3 reads CASSGDREAEAFF. DNA of the CDR3: TGTGCCAGCTCAGGGGACAGGGAAGCTGAAGCTTTCTTT.

This chain connects TRBV5-4 to TRBJ2-7; unclear D gene. CDR1 is SGHNT and CDR2 is YYREEE in the germline V gene (reference sequence). The ends were cut back, 3 bases at V and 2 bases at J, with 12 bases in the middle. CDR3 size: 14 residues. The CDR3, as DNA: TGTGCCAGCAGCTCGCCAGCGTTCCCCTACGAGCAGTACTTC. It translates to CASSSPAFPYEQYF.

The J gene is TRBJ1-2, the V gene TRBV10-3; maybe TRBD1 (6 bases). Germline assignment: CDR1 ENHRY and CDR2 SYGVKD. V lost 6 bases to trimming and J lost 3 bases, with 17 bases between them. The CDR3 length is 15 residues. The DNA of the CDR3 is TGTGCCATCAGCCTAAATTCCCAGGGGTACTATGGCTACACCTTC. Amino acid sequence: CAISLNSQGYYGYTF.

The CDR3 bases are TGCGCCAGCAACCACCCAGGGACAGGGGGGCGAACTGAAGCTTTCTTT. This translates into CASNHPGTGGRTEAFF. This rearrangement joins TRBV4-1 to TRBJ1-1; 11 nucleotides agree with TRBD1. CDR1 is MGHRA, CDR2 YSYEKL, per germline. This CDR3 spans 16 amino acids. J gave up 5 bases and V 7 bases, and 12 bases lay outside the gene matches.

This clone was seen once. J is TRBJ2-7 and V is TRBV6-1; 10 nucleotides match TRBD2. Germline CDR1 and CDR2: MNHNS and SASEGT. J gave up 6 bases and V 8 bases, and 7 bases lay outside the gene matches. The length of the CDR3 is 13 residues. CDR3 region: CASRQSGRAEQYF. CDR3 nucleotide sequence: TGTGCCAGCCGCCAGAGCGGGAGGGCCGAGCAGTACTTC.

V usage is TRBV6-5 and J usage is TRBJ2-7, with 7 bases that match TRBD1. V trimming: 8 bases; J trimming: 0 bases; junction bases outside the gene matches: 4. Germline values: CDR1 MNHEY, CDR2 SVGAGI. The CDR3 runs 13 residues. The CDR3 sequence is CASETGSSYEQYF. CDR3 sequence (DNA): TGTGCCAGCGAGACAGGGAGCTCCTACGAGCAGTACTTC.

The table lists this clone with a few counts. The chain combines TRBV11-2 with TRBJ2-1, with 11 nucleotides matching TRBD2. V lost 3 bases to trimming and J lost 8 bases; unmatched junction nucleotides: 9. CDR1 and CDR2 from the germline V gene are SGHAT and FQNNGV. The CDR3 runs to 16 residues. The CDR3 nucleotides are TGTGCCAGCAGCTTTAGACTAGCGGGATCTGGGGATGAGCAGTTCTTC. This sequence encodes CASSFRLAGSGDEQFF.